Following are 26 T cell receptor beta chains from one sample sequenced in a study of neurological immune-mediated disorders. TCRdb fed the 5' RACE reads into MiXCR, producing one record per CDR3 protein. This sample has over 70,000 distinct CDR3 sequences; about a tenth occur once, and the top ten carry approximately 9.6%. Indicated time point: longitudinal time-point 1 (baseline). Source material: PBMCs. The receptors stem from a man younger than 40 in good health.

This clonotype appeared many times. The chain carries TRBV7-9 and TRBJ1-5; 7 bases are a match to TRBD1. The CDR3 covers 19 residues. Per germline, CDR1 SEHNR and CDR2 FQNEAQ (reference sequence). V gave up 0 bases and J gave up 1 base; unmatched junction bases: 12. CDR3: CASSLAGGAGGRSNQPQHF. For the CDR3, the DNA is TGTGCCAGCAGCTTAGCTGGTGGGGCAGGGGGACGGAGCAATCAGCCCCAGCATTTT. The complete variable domain, with remaining parts taken from reference TRBV7-9 and TRBJ1-5, reads DTGVSQNPRHKITKRGQNVTFRCDPISEHNRLYWYRQTLGQGPEFLTYFQNEAQLEKSRLLSDRFSAERPKGSFSTLEIQRTEQGDSAMYLCASSLAGGAGGRSNQPQHFGDGTRLSIL.

This clonotype was recorded at least ten times. The chain recombines TRBV11-2 with TRBJ2-2; D is undetermined. Germline assignment: CDR1 SGHAT and CDR2 FQNNGV. The germline V and J ends were trimmed by 2 bases and 4 bases, with 14 bases remaining between them. The CDR3 spans 16 residues. In DNA form, the CDR3 reads TGTGCCAGCAGCTTATCCGCCCCGCGGTCCACCGGGGAGCTGTTTTTT. Amino acids: CASSLSAPRSTGELFF.

In this sample, this clonotype turned up many times. V gene TRBV6-6 combines with J gene TRBJ2-5; D possibly corresponds to TRBD2 (5 bases). The germline gives CDR1 MNHNY, CDR2 SVGAGI (reference sequence). V lost 5 bases, J lost 7 bases, and 14 bases lay in between. The length of the CDR3 is 13 residues. The CDR3 bases are TGTGCCAGCAGTCGGAAAGACGAGGGGACCCAGTACTTC. It specifies CASSRKDEGTQYF.

This clonotype has just a few counts. The V gene is TRBV6-1, the J gene TRBJ2-1; 8 bases map to TRBD1. V lost 1 base to trimming and J lost 4 bases; unmatched junction nucleotides: 6. This CDR3 comprises 16 residues. The germline V gene encodes CDR1 MNHNS and CDR2 SASEGT. The CDR3 region is CASSEVRQGPYNEQFF. The CDR3 DNA reads as TGTGCCAGCAGTGAAGTGAGACAGGGGCCTTACAATGAGCAGTTCTTC.

At least ten counts were recorded for this clonotype. The V call is TRBV12-3 or TRBV12-4, the J call TRBJ1-3; TRBD1 might be the D (6 bases). The CDR3 spans 12 residues. Trimming cost V 8 bases and J 4 bases, with 9 bases left between them. CDR3 residues: CASQGRGNTIYF. The CDR3 nucleotides are TGTGCCAGCCAGGGGCGCGGAAACACCATATATTTT.

V gene TRBV29-1 combines with J gene TRBJ2-3, with 10 bases matching TRBD1. Germline CDR1 is SQVTM and CDR2 is ANQGSEA. The CDR3 loop spans 13 amino acids. The CDR3 DNA follows: TGCATCGTCATGCGACAGGGGGCATATACGCAGTATTTT. Residues: CIVMRQGAYTQYF.

A few counts support this clonotype. The chain uses TRBV28 and TRBJ2-2; 9 bases align to TRBD2. CDR1 MDHEN and CDR2 SYDVKM come from the germline V gene. V lost 6 bases to trimming and J lost 6 bases; unmatched junction nucleotides: 11. The CDR3 loop spans 16 amino acids. In DNA, the CDR3 is TGTGCCAGCAGACGGTCTCCTAGCGGGAAGGCCGGGGAGCTGTTTTTT. It specifies CASRRSPSGKAGELFF.

In this sample, this clonotype turned up many times. V is TRBV28 and J is TRBJ2-5; D may be TRBD1 (6 bases). Germline CDR1 and CDR2: MDHEN and SYDVKM. The CDR3 has 16 residues. Between the trimmed V and J ends, which lost 6 bases and 2 bases, there was a span of 19 bases. CDR3 nucleotide sequence: TGTGCCAGCAGGGGGGCATGGGGGTCTTTACAAGAGACCCAGTACTTC. Protein: CASRGAWGSLQETQYF.

This clonotype was counted many times. V gene TRBV9 combines with J gene TRBJ2-7; perhaps TRBD2 as D (5 bases). The V and J ends lost 0 bases and 5 bases respectively, with 9 bases between them. CDR1 and CDR2 (germline): SGDLS, YYNGEE. The CDR3 runs 13 residues. The DNA of the CDR3 is TGTGCCAGCAGCGTAGATCTCGGGGACGAGCAGTACTTC. This encodes CASSVDLGDEQYF.

This clonotype was detected many times. The rearrangement uses TRBV5-1 and TRBJ1-4, with D hard to call. From germline, CDR1 is SGHRS and CDR2 YFSETQ. Trimming cost V 0 bases and J 4 bases, with 10 bases left between them. The CDR3 loop spans 15 amino acids. This chain's CDR3 is CASSLAAGNNEKLFF. CDR3 coding DNA: TGCGCCAGCAGCTTGGCAGCGGGGAATAATGAAAAACTGTTTTTT.

This clonotype was found many times. The J gene is TRBJ2-7, the V gene TRBV28; unclear D gene. This CDR3 has 11 amino acids. Germline V gives CDR1 MDHEN, CDR2 SYDVKM. V gave up 3 bases and J gave up 4 bases, with 4 bases separating them. CDR3 nucleotides: TGTGCCAGCAGTTTTAAATACGAGCAGTACTTC. Residues: CASSFKYEQYF. Filled out from reference TRBV28 and TRBJ2-7, the complete variable domain reads DVKVTQSSRYLVKRTGEKVFLECVQDMDHENMFWYRQDPGLGLRLIYFSYDVKMKEKGDIPEGYSVSREKKERFSLILESASTNQTSMYLCASSFKYEQYFGPGTRLTVT.

This chain joins TRBV9 and TRBJ2-7, with 9 bases matching TRBD1. The length of the CDR3 is 17 residues. Germline assignment: CDR1 SGDLS and CDR2 YYNGEE. After removal of 4 bases from V and 6 bases from J, the junction contained 17 bases not matched to a gene. DNA for the CDR3: TGTGCCAGCAGCCCAGTAGTAGGAGGGACAGGGTCGGCCGAGCAGTACTTC. Amino acid sequence: CASSPVVGGTGSAEQYF.

This clonotype appeared many times. V and J are TRBV7-9 and TRBJ2-7; D not certain. Germline CDR1 SEHNR, CDR2 FQNEAQ (reference sequence). The ends were cut back, 5 bases at V and 6 bases at J, with 11 bases in the middle. The CDR3 consists of 12 residues. CDR3 nucleotides: TGTGCCAGCAGCCTCGGACGTGGCGAGCAGTACTTC. Translation: CASSLGRGEQYF.

The V and J genes are TRBV7-2 and TRBJ2-5; D is unresolved. Germline V gene sequence: CDR1 SGHTA, CDR2 FQGNSA. Trimming shortened V by 0 bases and J by 3 bases, and 5 bases separated the two germline ends. This CDR3 has 13 amino acids. The CDR3 is CASSLADKETQYF. CDR3 bases: TGTGCCAGCAGCTTAGCGGATAAAGAGACCCAGTACTTC. Looking up the rest from reference TRBV7-2 and TRBJ2-5 gives the full variable domain: GAGVSQSPSNKVTEKGKDVELRCDPISGHTALYWYRQSLGQGLEFLIYFQGNSAPDKSGLPSDRFSAERTGGSVSTLTIQRTQQEDSAVYLCASSLADKETQYFGPGTRLLVL.

This clonotype was detected many times. The chain carries TRBV29-1 and TRBJ1-1, with a tentative D call TRBD1 (5 bases). The CDR3 has 12 amino acids. V lost 7 bases and J 2 bases, leaving 11 bases between the germline ends. The germline gives CDR1 SQVTM, CDR2 ANQGSEA. As DNA, the CDR3 is TGCAGCGCCAGGACACCCAACACTGAAGCTTTCTTT. It is translated as CSARTPNTEAFF.

This clonotype has at least ten counts. The CDR3 protein is CSGMGGRWGDTIYF. As DNA, the CDR3 is TGCAGCGGTATGGGAGGGCGCTGGGGGGACACCATATATTTT. This sequence joins TRBV29-1 and TRBJ1-3; the D gene is possibly TRBD1 (5 bases). This CDR3 has 14 amino acids. Trimming left V 7 bases short and J 8 bases short, with 21 bases between. Germline CDR1 is SQVTM and CDR2 is ANQGSEA.

A word on this clonotype: A much more abundant neighbour one base away suggests this may be a read error. The CDR3 ends on some other residue instead of the conserved phenylalanine or tryptophan, so this is likely a read error. This chain uses TRBV2 with TRBJ2-3; D unclear. The CDR3 contains 14 residues. Germline V gene lookup returns CDR1 SNHLY and CDR2 FYNNEI. V lost 0 bases and J 9 bases, leaving 13 bases between the germline ends. The CDR3 loop reads CASSEALARWTQYL. The CDR3 DNA is TGTGCCAGCAGTGAAGCGCTTGCGAGGTGGACGCAGTATTTA.

This clonotype was counted many times. The chain links TRBV6-1 to TRBJ1-4; no clear D gene. Trimming stripped 6 bases from V and 5 bases from J, with 7 bases between. The CDR3 consists of 12 residues. The germline V gene encodes CDR1 MNHNS and CDR2 SASEGT. The CDR3 protein is CASSPENEKLFF. The CDR3 DNA is TGTGCCAGCAGCCCAGAGAATGAAAAACTGTTTTTT.

There are many counts of this clonotype. The V and J genes are TRBV5-1 and TRBJ2-7; 7 nucleotides agree with TRBD1. This CDR3 region has 15 residues. CDR1 is SGHRS, CDR2 YFSETQ, per germline. With V trimmed by 4 bases and J by 2 bases, 9 bases remained unmatched. CDR3 nucleotides: TGCGCCAGCAGCACCCGGGACAGCCTTCCCTACGAGCAGTACTTC. It is translated as CASSTRDSLPYEQYF.

This clonotype was observed at least ten times. V usage is TRBV6-5 and J usage is TRBJ1-5, with D tentatively TRBD1 (6 bases). The CDR3 length is 15 residues. CDR1 MNHEY and CDR2 SVGAGI come from the germline V gene. V lost 6 bases to trimming and J lost 0 bases, with 12 bases between them. This CDR3 is CASSRQAYSNQPQHF. The CDR3 region has the DNA TGTGCCAGCAGCCGACAGGCTTATAGCAATCAGCCCCAGCATTTT.

This clonotype has at least ten counts. This rearrangement joins TRBV29-1 to TRBJ2-2, with D unresolved. This CDR3 has 12 residues. V lost 5 bases and J lost 9, with 13 bases in between. Germline-derived CDR1 and CDR2 are SQVTM and ANQGSEA. The chain's CDR3 is CSVLSRNWELFF. Written as DNA, the CDR3 is TGCAGCGTTCTCTCACGGAACTGGGAGCTGTTTTTT.

Many counts were recorded for this clonotype. The J gene is TRBJ1-3, the V gene TRBV28, with no clear D. The V gene lost 2 bases and the J gene lost 0 bases, with 11 bases spanning the gap. Germline V gives CDR1 MDHEN, CDR2 SYDVKM. CDR3 length: 16 amino acids. CDR3 nucleotide sequence: TGTGCCAGCAGTTTAATCTGGGGAGACTCTGGAAACACCATATATTTT. It yields the protein CASSLIWGDSGNTIYF.

This clonotype was seen ten or more times. The V call is TRBV28, the J call TRBJ2-7, with D unresolved. The germline V gene has CDR1 MDHEN and CDR2 SYDVKM. The CDR3 consists of 15 residues. V gave up 2 bases and J gave up 0 bases, with 11 bases separating them. This CDR3 is CASSLRTGYSYEQYF. The CDR3 DNA follows: TGTGCCAGCAGTTTAAGAACCGGTTACTCCTACGAGCAGTACTTC.

This clonotype occurred many times. The rearrangement joins TRBV27 to TRBJ2-1, with 13 positions matching TRBD2. Unmatched junction bases numbered 3, after V lost 6 bases and J lost 4 bases. From germline, CDR1 is MNHEY and CDR2 SMNVEV (reference sequence). CDR3 length: 15 residues. The CDR3 DNA is TGTGCCAGCAGACTAGCGGGAGGGCCTTACAATGAGCAGTTCTTC. This encodes CASRLAGGPYNEQFF.

This clonotype was recorded many times. This chain links TRBV20-1 with TRBJ2-3; D perhaps matches TRBD2 (7 bases). Germline lookup yields CDR1 DFQATT and CDR2 SNEGSKA (reference sequence). The ends were cut back, 1 base at V and 4 bases at J, with 21 bases in the middle. CDR3 size: 17 residues. CDR3 nucleotide sequence: TGCAGTGCTAGAGGCCAGGGAGGGGGGCTCGTGGCAGATACGCAGTATTTT. Its translation is CSARGQGGGLVADTQYF.

As regards this clonotype: Possible read error: a much larger clone is one base away. The chain joins TRBV5-1 to TRBJ2-2; tentative D call: TRBD1 (6 bases). This CDR3 has 15 residues. CDR1 and CDR2 (germline): SGHRS, YFSETQ. Here the CDR3 reads CASSSTGHITGELFF. The CDR3 DNA is TGTGCCAGCAGCTCGACGGGACATATCACCGGGGAGCTGTTTTTT.